Detailed here is one TCR beta chain. The data stem from a study of blood T cell repertoires in COVID-19. Looked up from germline, CDR1 is SGHVS and CDR2 is FQNEAQ. The ends were cut back, 2 bases at V and 0 bases at J, with 7 bases in the middle. The CDR3 consists of 14 residues. The assay was immunoSEQ multiplex PCR, and TCRdb's table has in-frame clones only and misses some. The table lists approximately 300,000 clones, 85% to 90% of them singletons. This TCR derives from a woman in her forties or fifties with active or convalescent COVID-19. The J gene is TRBJ1-1, the V gene TRBV7-8; D ambiguous. Sequences were obtained from peripheral blood. CDR3: CASSLYGLNTEAFF. DNA of the CDR3: TGTGCCAGCAGCTTATACGGGTTGAACACTGAAGCTTTCTTT.